This passage covers 31 T cell receptor beta chains from one sample sequenced in a study of cytomegalovirus exposure and HLA in healthy donors. Use of 60 Vbeta and 13 Jbeta primers characterized the PCR. Repertoires were generated with immunoSEQ multiplex PCR, while TCRdb's copy carries only in-frame clones and drops some. The sample table sets out around 110,000 clones. Sequenced input: PBMCs. These TCRs come from a man younger than 45 in good health and CMV-seronegative.

The J gene is TRBJ1-1, the V gene TRBV10-3, with 8 bases identical to TRBD1. Looked up from germline, CDR1 is ENHRY and CDR2 is SYGVKD. This CDR3 region has 15 residues. V was clipped by 4 bases and J by 1 base; unmatched bases: 5. The CDR3 nucleotides read TGTGCCATCAGTGCCTACGGGACAGGGAACACTGAAGCTTTCTTT. Its translation is CAISAYGTGNTEAFF.

The chain has TRBV20-1 and TRBJ2-1; TRBD1 is a possible D gene (6 bases). Deletions cut 2 bases from V and 15 bases from J, with 14 bases between. The CDR3 has 11 residues. Germline CDR1 DFQATT, CDR2 SNEGSKA (reference sequence). This CDR3 reads CSARKTGNWFF. The CDR3 DNA reads TGCAGTGCTAGAAAAACAGGGAATTGGTTCTTC.

Concerning this clone: The junction departs from the called germline gene at one end, perhaps through a read error. The J gene is TRBJ1-6, the V gene TRBV5-1; 7 nucleotides agree with TRBD1. This CDR3 is built from 15 residues. Looked up from germline, CDR1 is SGHRS and CDR2 is YFSETQ. DNA for the CDR3: TGCGCCAGCAGCACTGGACAGGTCTATAATTCACCCCCCCACTTT. The encoded protein is CASSTGQVYNSPPHF. Full variable domain (missing parts from reference TRBV5-1 and TRBJ1-6): KAGVTQTPRYLIKTRGQQVTLSCSPISGHRSVSWYQQTPGQGLQFLFEYFSETQRNKGNFPGRFSGRQFSNSRSEMNVSTLELGDSALYLCASSTGQVYNSPPHFGNGTRLTVT.

The rearrangement links TRBV5-1 to TRBJ1-2; 7 nucleotides match TRBD1. V shed 1 base, J shed 7 bases, and the junction held 1 base outside the gene matches. CDR1 and CDR2 (germline): SGHRS, YFSETQ. The CDR3 runs to 12 residues. CDR3 residues: CASSLTGAGYTF. The CDR3 region has the DNA TGCGCCAGCAGCTTGACAGGGGCTGGCTACACCTTC.

This chain joins TRBV5-6 and TRBJ1-5; D possibly corresponds to TRBD1 (6 bases). The CDR3 loop spans 18 amino acids. The V gene's germline CDR1 is SGHDT and CDR2 YYEEEE. Trimming cost V 1 base and J 2 bases, with 19 bases left between them. The CDR3 region has the DNA TGTGCCAGCAGCTTGAACCCCAGGGGATTATCTGGCAATCAGCCCCAGCATTTT. Amino acid sequence: CASSLNPRGLSGNQPQHF.

V gene TRBV5-1 combines with J gene TRBJ2-2; 11 bases match TRBD2. CDR3 length equals 16 residues. V dropped 1 base and J dropped 5; count of bases not matched to a gene: 4. Germline lookup yields CDR1 SGHRS and CDR2 YFSETQ. The CDR3 sequence: CASSLSSGGLTGELFF. In nucleotides, the CDR3 is TGCGCCAGCAGCTTGTCTAGCGGGGGGTTGACCGGGGAGCTGTTTTTT.

This chain connects TRBV4-1 to TRBJ2-3; D remains unclear. Trimming took 1 base from V and 0 from J, leaving 11 bases between them. Germline V gene data show CDR1 as MGHRA and CDR2 as YSYEKL. The CDR3 loop spans 16 amino acids. The CDR3 protein is CASSQVNLVSTDTQYF. CDR3 in DNA: TGCGCCAGCAGCCAAGTCAATCTAGTAAGCACAGATACGCAGTATTTT.

The rearrangement links TRBV7-8 to TRBJ2-4; D is perhaps TRBD1 (6 bases). Germline V gene lookup returns CDR1 SGHVS and CDR2 FQNEAQ. V lost 5 bases and J 1 base, leaving 18 bases between the germline ends. The CDR3 is 17 amino acids. The CDR3 here is CASSVNTGPGAKNIQYF. The CDR3 DNA is TGTGCCAGCAGCGTTAACACAGGGCCGGGGGCCAAAAACATTCAGTACTTC.

The chain carries TRBV5-4 and TRBJ2-2; 13 bases map to TRBD2. Germline V gene lookup returns CDR1 SGHNT and CDR2 YYREEE (reference sequence). The V and J ends lost 4 bases and 7 bases, in that order; junction bases with no gene match: 10. This CDR3 has 17 amino acids. The CDR3 protein is CASSRILAGGRNGELFF. The DNA for the CDR3 is TGTGCCAGCAGCCGGATACTAGCGGGGGGGCGTAACGGGGAGCTGTTTTTT.

CDR3 sequence: CASSFWRAEAFF. The CDR3 DNA reads TGTGCCAGCAGCTTTTGGCGGGCTGAAGCTTTCTTT. The chain recombines TRBV7-9 with TRBJ1-1; no firm D call. CDR1 is SEHNR, CDR2 FQNEAQ, per germline (reference sequence). This CDR3 spans 12 amino acids. The V end was cut by 3 bases, the J end by 6 bases, with 8 bases between.

This chain joins TRBV2 and TRBJ2-5, with TRBD2 identical over 8 bases. The CDR3 length is 14 residues. Germline lookup yields CDR1 SNHLY and CDR2 FYNNEI. The V and J ends lost 10 bases and 2 bases, in that order; junction bases with no gene match: 9. CDR3 protein: CAITGGPNQETQYF. The CDR3 nucleotides read TGTGCCATAACGGGGGGGCCCAATCAAGAGACCCAGTACTTC.

Details on this clone: Mismatch with germline at one junction end may stem from a read error. This rearrangement joins TRBV11-2 to TRBJ1-4; TRBD1 matches at 8 bases. CDR1 and CDR2 from the germline V gene are SGHAT and FQNNGV. The CDR3 runs 14 residues. CDR3 amino acids: CASGFWTGSEKLFF. The CDR3 region has the DNA TGTGCCAGCGGCTTCTGGACAGGGAGTGAAAAACTGTTTTTT.

V gene TRBV2 combines with J gene TRBJ1-2; 8 nucleotides align to TRBD1. Germline trimming cut 6 bases from V and 7 bases from J; bases unmatched to any gene: 4. CDR3 size: 12 residues. Germline assignment: CDR1 SNHLY and CDR2 FYNNEI. DNA of the CDR3: TGTGCCAGCAGGGGGACAGGAACTGGCTACACCTTC. The encoded protein is CASRGTGTGYTF.

The chain links TRBV28 to TRBJ1-5, with 7 bases lining up with TRBD1. The length of the CDR3 is 16 residues. CDR1 and CDR2 from the germline V gene are MDHEN and SYDVKM. With 6 bases clipped from V and 0 bases from J, the junction kept 8 bases outside the gene matches. CDR3 amino acids: CASRGGTVYSNQPQHF. The CDR3 DNA reads as TGTGCCAGCAGAGGGGGCACGGTATATAGCAATCAGCCCCAGCATTTT.

The chain uses TRBV9 and TRBJ2-1; the match to TRBD1 covers 10 bases. The CDR3 contains 15 residues. Germline-derived CDR1 and CDR2 are SGDLS and YYNGEE. Trimming at V came to 0 bases and at J to 7 bases, leaving 4 bases not matched to a gene. CDR3 amino acids: CASSVVGQGRNEQFF. The CDR3 bases are TGTGCCAGCAGCGTAGTGGGACAGGGGAGGAATGAGCAGTTCTTC.

The J gene is TRBJ2-2, the V gene TRBV19, with 9 bases lining up with TRBD1. The CDR3 is made up of 16 amino acids. The ends lost 7 bases at V and 6 bases at J; junction bases unmatched: 12. CDR1 LNHDA and CDR2 SQIVND come from the germline V gene (reference sequence). This CDR3 is CASTYSGTGSAGELFF. The CDR3 nucleotides read TGTGCCAGTACCTATTCCGGGACAGGGTCGGCCGGGGAGCTGTTTTTT.

This chain links TRBV19 with TRBJ1-6, with D unclear. CDR1 LNHDA and CDR2 SQIVND come from the germline V gene (reference sequence). The CDR3 sequence is 18 residues long. V was pared by 7 bases and J by 0 bases, with 19 bases between. CDR3 nucleotides: TGTGCCAGTACCCCGGGGAGGGATAGCAGCTCCTATAATTCACCCCTCCACTTT. It codes for CASTPGRDSSSYNSPLHF.

V gene TRBV5-1 combines with J gene TRBJ2-3; 12 bases map to TRBD2. With V trimmed by 0 bases and J by 1 base, 3 bases remained unmatched. Germline loops: CDR1 SGHRS, CDR2 YFSETQ. There are 17 residues in the CDR3. CDR3 protein: CASSLGTSGTRTDTQYF. The CDR3 region has the DNA TGCGCCAGCAGCTTGGGGACTAGCGGGACCCGCACAGATACGCAGTATTTT.

The rearrangement joins TRBV19 to TRBJ1-1; D is unclear. V lost 3 bases, J lost 1 base, and 12 bases lay in between. Germline V gives CDR1 LNHDA, CDR2 SQIVND (reference sequence). The CDR3 runs to 15 residues. Here the CDR3 reads CASSILLGRNTEAFF. The CDR3 nucleotides read TGTGCCAGTAGTATTTTGCTAGGTCGGAACACTGAAGCTTTCTTT.

V is TRBV7-9 and J is TRBJ2-3, with 8 bases matching TRBD2. Per germline, CDR1 SEHNR and CDR2 FQNEAQ (reference sequence). This CDR3 contains 15 residues. V trimming: 5 bases; J trimming: 5 bases; junction bases outside the gene matches: 9. The CDR3 loop reads CASSPGTRRGDTQYF. CDR3 nucleotides: TGTGCCAGCAGCCCCGGGACTAGGAGGGGAGATACGCAGTATTTT.

The chain has TRBV11-3 and TRBJ2-7; TRBD2 might be the D (6 bases). The V end was cut by 1 base, the J end by 2 bases, with 12 bases between. The CDR3 has 15 residues. CDR1 is SGHNT and CDR2 is YENEEA in the germline V gene. CDR3 sequence reads: CASSLVLANPYEQYF. For the CDR3, the DNA is TGTGCCAGCAGCTTAGTTCTAGCGAATCCCTACGAGCAGTACTTC. The full variable domain, its missing parts supplied by reference TRBV11-3 and TRBJ2-7, is EAGVVQSPRYKIIEKKQPVAFWCNPISGHNTLYWYLQNLGQGPELLIRYENEEAVDDSQLPKDRFSAERLKGVDSTLKIQPAELGDSAVYLCASSLVLANPYEQYFGPGTRLTVT.

The chain links TRBV2 to TRBJ2-3; D perhaps matches TRBD1 (5 bases). Looked up from germline, CDR1 is SNHLY and CDR2 is FYNNEI. CDR3 size: 17 residues. V was trimmed by 2 bases and J by 3 bases, leaving 18 bases between them. The chain's CDR3 is CASSEPPGRAMTDTQYF. DNA for the CDR3: TGTGCCAGCAGTGAACCCCCGGGCAGGGCAATGACAGATACGCAGTATTTT.

The rearrangement links TRBV5-5 to TRBJ2-7, with a weak D call TRBD2 (5 bases). V gave up 0 bases and J gave up 7 bases, with 11 bases separating them. The CDR3 runs 13 residues. Germline V gene data show CDR1 as SGHKS and CDR2 as YYEKEE (reference sequence). CDR3 in DNA: TGTGCCAGCAGCTTGGGGAGGAGCTTGGAGCAGTACTTC. Translating it yields CASSLGRSLEQYF.

This chain uses TRBV12-5 with TRBJ2-5; a weak D match, TRBD1 (6 bases). TRBJ2-7 matches the DNA end more closely, so the J call is doubtful. Germline values: CDR1 LGHNT, CDR2 FRNRAP. This CDR3 has 14 amino acids. The CDR3 sequence: CASATFDRTYEQYF. The DNA of the CDR3 is TGTGCTAGTGCAACTTTTGACAGGACCTACGAGCAGTACTTC.

This chain uses TRBV19 with TRBJ2-1; 16 bases map to TRBD2. Per the germline V gene, CDR1 is LNHDA and CDR2 is SQIVND (reference sequence). The CDR3 covers 18 residues. The ends lost 5 bases at V and 1 base at J; junction bases unmatched: 5. DNA of the CDR3: TGTGCCAGTAGTGGGACTAGCGGGGGGGCCGGGTCCTACAATGAGCAGTTCTTC. Amino acids: CASSGTSGGAGSYNEQFF.

The chain has TRBV7-2 and TRBJ2-5; 10 bases are a match to TRBD2. Germline loops: CDR1 SGHTA, CDR2 FQGNSA. V dropped 7 bases and J dropped 2; count of bases not matched to a gene: 7. The length of the CDR3 is 15 residues. In DNA form, the CDR3 reads TGTGCCAGCATCTCCGGGACTAGCGTACAAGAGACCCAGTACTTC. Its protein is CASISGTSVQETQYF.

The rearrangement joins TRBV5-1 to TRBJ2-7; TRBD2 matches 8 bases. The germline CDR1 and CDR2 sequences are SGHRS and YFSETQ. V dropped 8 bases and J dropped 2; count of bases not matched to a gene: 9. CDR3 length equals 14 residues. The chain's CDR3 is CASTNGGGAYEQYF. In nucleotides, the CDR3 is TGCGCCAGTACTAACGGGGGGGGCGCCTACGAGCAGTACTTC.

The CDR3 bases are TGCGCCAGCAGCTTGCCTCAGTACCAAGAGACCCAGTACTTC. Translating it yields CASSLPQYQETQYF. The chain has TRBV5-1 and TRBJ2-5; D is uncertain. Trimming cost V 1 base and J 0 bases, with 7 bases left between them. Germline CDR1 reads SGHRS; CDR2 reads YFSETQ. The CDR3 contains 14 residues.

J is TRBJ2-7 and V is TRBV19; 9 positions agree with TRBD1. Germline assignment: CDR1 LNHDA and CDR2 SQIVND (reference sequence). The V and J ends lost 5 bases and 5 bases, in that order; junction bases with no gene match: 7. The CDR3 sequence is 14 residues long. Here the CDR3 DNA reads TGTGCCAGTAGTGCGGGACAGGGTGGGAACGAGCAGTACTTC. Translating it yields CASSAGQGGNEQYF. Drawing the rest from reference TRBV19 and TRBJ2-7, the complete variable domain is DGGITQSPKYLFRKEGQNVTLSCEQNLNHDAMYWYRQDPGQGLRLIYYSQIVNDFQKGDIAEGYSVSREKKESFPLTVTSAQKNPTAFYLCASSAGQGGNEQYFGPGTRLTVT.

For this clone: At one end the junction does not follow the germline gene, possibly because of a read error. The V gene is TRBV4-2, the J gene TRBJ1-1; 8 bases agree with TRBD1. In germline, CDR1 is LGHNA, CDR2 YNFKEQ. This CDR3 has 12 amino acids. CDR3 sequence (DNA): TGTGCCAGCAGCCAAGCTAAAACGGGACAGGAATTT. Protein sequence: CASSQAKTGQEF.

The chain uses TRBV18 and TRBJ2-1, with TRBD2 matching over 9 bases. The germline gives CDR1 KGHSH, CDR2 LQKENI. V was clipped by 1 base and J by 2 bases; unmatched bases: 0. This CDR3 contains 15 residues. The CDR3 nucleotides read TGTGCCAGCTCACCACAGCGGGAGGCCTACAATGAGCAGTTCTTC. Encoded protein: CASSPQREAYNEQFF.